The rows below give T cell receptor beta chains drawn from one sample of a study of CD8+ T cells in alopecia areata. TCRdb keeps only in-frame clones here, not all; method: immunoSEQ multiplex PCR. The sample yields 200,000 to 250,000 clones, roughly 57% seen once. Sequencing was performed on CD4+ T cells sorted from blood, taken at week 0. These receptors were obtained from a human donor with alopecia areata. The CDR3 runs from the conserved cysteine through the conserved F or W. A D gene is named only where the DNA matches it firmly. Not every row has a clone size; where given, it reads once, few, many or a size class.

TRBV11-2	-	-	TRBJ1-1	TGTGCCAGCAGCTTAGAGACAGCGACTGAAGCTTTCTTT	CASSLETATEAFF
TRBV11-2	-	-	TRBJ2-7	TGTGCCAGCAGCCCAGGGGTTTGGGGGAGGATCAACTACGAGCAGTACTTC	CASSPGVWGRINYEQYF
TRBV6-5	-	few	TRBJ1-2	TGTGCCAGCAGGAAGACAGGAAACTATGGCTACACCTTC	CASRKTGNYGYTF
TRBV30	TRBD1	-	TRBJ1-2	TGTGCCTGGAGTCGTGACAGGGCTAACTATGGCTACACCTTC	CAWSRDRANYGYTF
TRBV6-1	-	-	TRBJ2-2	TGTGCCAGCAGCCGGGTCGAAACCGGGGAGCTGTTTTTT	CASSRVETGELFF
TRBV7-9	-	-	TRBJ1-2	TGTGCCAGCAGCTTATATCTGGGCTACACCTTC	CASSLYLGYTF
TRBV6-6	-	few	TRBJ2-7	TGTGCCAGCAGTTACTCGAGTGGGAAGCAGTACTTC	CASSYSSGKQYF
TRBV6-5	-	few	TRBJ1-1	TGTGCCAGCAGTAGGGTGAACACTGAAGCTTTCTTT	CASSRVNTEAFF
TRBV18	TRBD1	-	TRBJ1-2	TGTGCCAGCTCACAACAGGGGTACGGCTATGGCTACACCTTC	CASSQQGYGYGYTF
TRBV19	TRBD1	few	TRBJ2-1	TGTGCCAGTAGTATAGCGACAGGGGACGAGCAGTTCTTC	CASSIATGDEQFF
TRBV7-8	-	-	TRBJ2-3	TGTGCCAGCAGCTTAGGGGGGGATTCAGATACGCAGTATTTT	CASSLGGDSDTQYF
TRBV5-1	TRBD1	-	TRBJ1-2	TGCGCCAGCAGCCTCGGGACAGGGGAGTACGGCTACACCTTC	CASSLGTGEYGYTF
TRBV5-6	TRBD1	-	TRBJ1-1	TGTGCCAGCAGCTTGACAGGGGTTAGGACTGAAGCTTTCTTT	CASSLTGVRTEAFF
TRBV4-2	-	few	TRBJ2-6	TGTGCCAGCAGCCAGATACTCCTGGGGGACCTTTCTGGGGCCAACGTCCTGACTTTC	CASSQILLGDLSGANVLTF
TRBV11-2	TRBD2	-	TRBJ2-1	TGTGCCAGCAGCGGCGGGCGGGAGAGCTCCTACAATGAGCAGTTCTTC	CASSGGRESSYNEQFF
TRBV29-1	-	few	TRBJ2-7	TGCAGCGCTGGGGCCGACAGGAGCCACTTGTACGAGCAGTACTTC	CSAGADRSHLYEQYF
TRBV30	-	-	TRBJ1-6	TGTGCCTGGAGTGTAGAGCAGTTTAATTCACCCCTCCACTTT	CAWSVEQFNSPLHF
TRBV7-9	-	few	TRBJ2-1	TGTGCCAGCAGCTTAGAAATGTCCATTAATGAGCAGTTCTTC	CASSLEMSINEQFF
TRBV11-2	TRBD2	-	TRBJ2-4	TGTGCCAGCAGCTCCTTGACTAGCGGGGGGAGCAAAAACATTCAGTACTTC	CASSSLTSGGSKNIQYF
TRBV30	-	-	TRBJ1-1	TGTGCCTGGAGCCAAACTGTAGACACTGAAGCTTTCTTT	CAWSQTVDTEAFF
TRBV5-6	-	few	TRBJ2-2	TGTGCCAGCAGCTCATACACCGGGGAGCTGTTTTTT	CASSSYTGELFF
TRBV30	-	few	TRBJ1-5	TGTGCCTGGAGTGTACAGGGTCAGCCCCAGCATTTT	CAWSVQGQPQHF
TRBV7-3	-	-	TRBJ2-3	TGTGCCAGCAGTCCCCCTAGAGCAGATACGCAGTATTTT	CASSPPRADTQYF
TRBV29-1	-	-	TRBJ2-2	TGCAGCGTTTCCGTCCTCGGGAGCACCGGGGAGCTGTTTTTT	CSVSVLGSTGELFF
TRBV7-8	-	-	TRBJ1-5	TGTGCCAGCAGCCCTAGGGGCAATAGCAATCAGCCCCAGCATTTT	CASSPRGNSNQPQHF
TRBV30	-	-	TRBJ2-7	TGTGCCTGGAGTGTAGCCCTAACCGAGCAGTACTTC	CAWSVALTEQYF
TRBV9	-	many	TRBJ2-2	TGTGCCAGCAGCGTATACGCGAACACCGGGGAGCTGTTTTTT	CASSVYANTGELFF
TRBV2	TRBD2	-	TRBJ2-3	TGTGCCAGCAGGACGGGAGGAGATTTCACAGATACGCAGTATTTT	CASRTGGDFTDTQYF
TRBV5-1	TRBD2	-	TRBJ2-6	TGCGCCAGCAGCTTGGGTCTAGCGGGAGGCCTCCTCTCTGGGGCCAACGTCCTGACTTTC	CASSLGLAGGLLSGANVLTF
TRBV9	-	-	TRBJ2-1	TGTGCCAGCAGCGTAGGCGTGAACTCCTACAATGAGCAGTTCTTC	CASSVGVNSYNEQFF
TRBV7-3	-	few	TRBJ1-1	TGTGCCAGCAGTCTGGAGGGACTAGAGGAAGCTTTCTTT	CASSLEGLEEAFF
TRBV29-1	TRBD1	-	TRBJ1-5	TGCAGCGTGTCCGGGACAGAAGATCAGCCCCAGCATTTT	CSVSGTEDQPQHF
TRBV10-3	-	-	TRBJ2-7	TGTGCCATCAGCGAAGGGACCACGAGCTCCTACGAGCAGTACTTC	CAISEGTTSSYEQYF
TRBV25-1	-	once	TRBJ1-2	TGTGCCAGCAGTGAATTGAAGGGGCGGATGGAAGGCTACACCTTC	CASSELKGRMEGYTF
TRBV5-6	-	once	TRBJ2-2	TGTGCCAGCAGCTTGAGGGGGAACGGGGAGCTGTTTTTT	CASSLRGNGELFF
TRBV25-1	TRBD1	few	TRBJ2-6	TGTGCCAGCAGTGAATCACAGGGGGCACCTGGGGCCAACGTCCTGACTTTC	CASSESQGAPGANVLTF
TRBV6-5	TRBD1	-	TRBJ2-2	TGTGCCAGCAGTTCCCGGGACAGGGGTACCGGGGAGCTGTTTTTT	CASSSRDRGTGELFF
TRBV29-1	TRBD1	-	TRBJ1-2	TGCAGCGTCCGTCAGGGGCACTACGCAGGGGGTCGACGGTCTGGCTACACCTTC	CSVRQGHYAGGRRSGYTF